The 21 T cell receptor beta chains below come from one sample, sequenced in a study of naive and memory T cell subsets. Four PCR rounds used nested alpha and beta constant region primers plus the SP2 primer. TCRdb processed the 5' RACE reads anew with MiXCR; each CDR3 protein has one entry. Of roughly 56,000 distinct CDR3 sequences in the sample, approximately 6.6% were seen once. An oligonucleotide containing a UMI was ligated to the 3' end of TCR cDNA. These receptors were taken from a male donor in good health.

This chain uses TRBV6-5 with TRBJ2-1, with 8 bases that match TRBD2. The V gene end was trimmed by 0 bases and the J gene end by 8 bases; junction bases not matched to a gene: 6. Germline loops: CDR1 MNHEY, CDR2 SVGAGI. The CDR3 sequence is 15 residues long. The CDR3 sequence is CASSYSPGGRDEQFF. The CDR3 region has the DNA TGTGCCAGCAGTTACTCTCCGGGAGGGCGTGATGAGCAGTTCTTC.

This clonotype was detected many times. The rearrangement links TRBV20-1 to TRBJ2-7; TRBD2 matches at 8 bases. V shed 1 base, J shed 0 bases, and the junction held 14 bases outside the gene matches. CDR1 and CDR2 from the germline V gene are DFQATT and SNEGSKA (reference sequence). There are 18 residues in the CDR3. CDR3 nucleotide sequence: TGCAGTGCTAGAGGTCCCCTAGCGGGTCCGCAGAGCTCCTACGAGCAGTACTTC. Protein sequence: CSARGPLAGPQSSYEQYF.

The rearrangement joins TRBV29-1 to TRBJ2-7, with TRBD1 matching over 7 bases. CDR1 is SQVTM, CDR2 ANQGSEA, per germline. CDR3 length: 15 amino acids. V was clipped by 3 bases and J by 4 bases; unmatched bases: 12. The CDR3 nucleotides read TGCAGCGTTGATCAGGCGAGGGGGACAGCGTACGAGCAGTACTTC. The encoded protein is CSVDQARGTAYEQYF.

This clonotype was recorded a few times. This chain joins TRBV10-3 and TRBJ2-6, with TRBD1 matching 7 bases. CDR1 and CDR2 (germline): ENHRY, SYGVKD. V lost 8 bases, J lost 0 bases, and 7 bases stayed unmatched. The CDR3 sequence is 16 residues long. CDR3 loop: CAIPGQARSGANVLTF. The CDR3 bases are TGTGCCATCCCCGGACAGGCGCGCTCTGGGGCCAACGTCCTGACTTTC.

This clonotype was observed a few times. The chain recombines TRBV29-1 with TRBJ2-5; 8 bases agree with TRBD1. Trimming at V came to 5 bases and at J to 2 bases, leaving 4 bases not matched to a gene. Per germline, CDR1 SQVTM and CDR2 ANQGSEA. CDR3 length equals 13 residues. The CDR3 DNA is TGCAGCGTTCGGGACAGGTATCAAGAGACCCAGTACTTC. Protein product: CSVRDRYQETQYF.

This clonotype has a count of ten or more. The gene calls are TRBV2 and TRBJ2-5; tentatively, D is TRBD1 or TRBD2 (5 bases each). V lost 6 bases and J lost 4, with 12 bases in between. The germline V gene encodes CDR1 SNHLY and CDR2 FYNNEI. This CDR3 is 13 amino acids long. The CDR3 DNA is TGTGCCAGCAGCGTGGGGGAAATAGAGACCCAGTACTTC. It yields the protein CASSVGEIETQYF.

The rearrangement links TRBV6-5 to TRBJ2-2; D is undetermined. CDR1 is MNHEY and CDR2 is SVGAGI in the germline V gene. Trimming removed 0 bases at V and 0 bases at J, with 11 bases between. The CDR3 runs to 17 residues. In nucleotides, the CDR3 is TGTGCCAGCAGTTACTCACCAAGCCGCTCGAACACCGGGGAGCTGTTTTTT. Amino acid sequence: CASSYSPSRSNTGELFF.

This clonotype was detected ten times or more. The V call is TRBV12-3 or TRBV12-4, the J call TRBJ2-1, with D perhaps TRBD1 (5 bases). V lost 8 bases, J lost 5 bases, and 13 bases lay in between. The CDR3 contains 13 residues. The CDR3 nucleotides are TGTGCCAGCGGGGTGGGGCGGAACAATGAGCAGTTCTTC. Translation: CASGVGRNNEQFF.

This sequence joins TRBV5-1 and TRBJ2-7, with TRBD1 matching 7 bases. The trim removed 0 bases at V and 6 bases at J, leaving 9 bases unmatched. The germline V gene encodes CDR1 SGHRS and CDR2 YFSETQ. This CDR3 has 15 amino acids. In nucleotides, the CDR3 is TGCGCCAGCAGCTTGGCCGGGGACAGAGCGTCCGAGCAGTACTTC. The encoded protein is CASSLAGDRASEQYF.

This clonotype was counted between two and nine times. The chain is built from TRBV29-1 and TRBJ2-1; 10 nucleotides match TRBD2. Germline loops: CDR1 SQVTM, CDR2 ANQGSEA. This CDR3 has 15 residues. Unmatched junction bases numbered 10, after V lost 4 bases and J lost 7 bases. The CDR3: CSVARAGGPLNEQFF. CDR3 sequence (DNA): TGCAGCGTTGCCAGAGCGGGGGGGCCTTTGAATGAGCAGTTCTTC.

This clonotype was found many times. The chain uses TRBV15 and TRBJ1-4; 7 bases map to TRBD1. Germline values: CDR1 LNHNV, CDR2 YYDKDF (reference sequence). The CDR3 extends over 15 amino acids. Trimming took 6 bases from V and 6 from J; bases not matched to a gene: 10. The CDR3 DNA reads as TGTGCCACCAGAGGGGGCAGGACAGAGGATGAAAAACTGTTTTTT. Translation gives CATRGGRTEDEKLFF.

The CDR3 here is CASSYSSGTSGSHEQFF. The CDR3 region has the DNA TGTGCCAGCAGTTACTCCTCCGGGACTAGCGGGAGCCATGAGCAGTTCTTC. The genes are TRBV6-6 and TRBJ2-1; 14 bases agree with TRBD2. With 0 bases clipped from V and 8 bases from J, the junction kept 6 bases outside the gene matches. The CDR3 is 17 residues long. The germline V gene encodes CDR1 MNHNY and CDR2 SVGAGI (reference sequence).

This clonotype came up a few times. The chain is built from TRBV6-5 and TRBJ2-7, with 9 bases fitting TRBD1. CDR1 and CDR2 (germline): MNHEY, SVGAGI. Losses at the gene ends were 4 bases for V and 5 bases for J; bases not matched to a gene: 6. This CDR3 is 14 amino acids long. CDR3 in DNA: TGTGCCAGCAGTTTGGGACAGGGAGGCAACGAGCAGTACTTC. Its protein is CASSLGQGGNEQYF.

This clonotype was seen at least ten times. DNA of the CDR3: TGTGCCAGCAGTGAGGCTAGCGGGACCCACAATGAGCAGTTCTTC. Translated: CASSEASGTHNEQFF. The chain is built from TRBV6-4 and TRBJ2-1; 9 bases align to TRBD2. This CDR3 region has 15 residues. The V gene's germline CDR1 is MRHNA and CDR2 SNTAGT. J lost 5 bases, V lost 3 bases, and 5 bases had no gene match.

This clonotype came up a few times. The CDR3 DNA is TGTGCCAGCGGGGGGGAGCAGGGGTCCTGCACAGATACGCAGTATTTT. This translates into CASGGEQGSCTDTQYF. J is TRBJ2-3 and V is TRBV21-1; TRBD1, the table's D call, was not compared with the DNA. TRBV21-1 is a pseudogene locus. The CDR3 is 16 amino acids.

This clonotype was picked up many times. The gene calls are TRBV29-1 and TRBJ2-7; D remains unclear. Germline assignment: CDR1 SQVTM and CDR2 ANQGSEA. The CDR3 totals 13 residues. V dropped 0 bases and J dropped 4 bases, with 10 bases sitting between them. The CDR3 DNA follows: TGCAGCGTTGAAGATGCGGTAGGGTACGAGCAGTACTTC. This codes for CSVEDAVGYEQYF.

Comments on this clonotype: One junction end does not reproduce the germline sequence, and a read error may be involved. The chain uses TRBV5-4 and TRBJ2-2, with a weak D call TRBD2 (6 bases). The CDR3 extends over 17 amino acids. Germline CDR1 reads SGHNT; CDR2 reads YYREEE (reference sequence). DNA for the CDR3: TGTGCCAGCAACTTGGGGCTAGCGAAAGGGGCCGCCGGGGAGCTGTTTTTT. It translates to CASNLGLAKGAAGELFF.

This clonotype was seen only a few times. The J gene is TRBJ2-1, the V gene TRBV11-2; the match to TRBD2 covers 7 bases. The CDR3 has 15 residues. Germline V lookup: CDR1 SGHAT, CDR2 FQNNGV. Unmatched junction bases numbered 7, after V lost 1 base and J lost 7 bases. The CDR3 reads CASSLGGLVLNEQFF. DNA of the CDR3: TGTGCCAGCAGCTTAGGTGGACTAGTTCTAAATGAGCAGTTCTTC.

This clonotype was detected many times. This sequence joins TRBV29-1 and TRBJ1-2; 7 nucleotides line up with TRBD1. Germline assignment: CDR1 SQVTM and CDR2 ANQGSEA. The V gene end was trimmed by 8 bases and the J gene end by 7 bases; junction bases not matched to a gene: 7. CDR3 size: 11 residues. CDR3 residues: CSLGGAGGYTF. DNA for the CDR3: TGCAGCCTAGGGGGCGCCGGTGGCTACACCTTC.

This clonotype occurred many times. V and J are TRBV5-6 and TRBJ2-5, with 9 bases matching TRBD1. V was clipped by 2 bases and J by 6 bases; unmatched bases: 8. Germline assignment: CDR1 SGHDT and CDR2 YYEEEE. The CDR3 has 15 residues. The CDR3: CASSFYGTGSQTQYF. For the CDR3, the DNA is TGTGCCAGCAGCTTCTATGGGACAGGGAGTCAGACCCAGTACTTC.

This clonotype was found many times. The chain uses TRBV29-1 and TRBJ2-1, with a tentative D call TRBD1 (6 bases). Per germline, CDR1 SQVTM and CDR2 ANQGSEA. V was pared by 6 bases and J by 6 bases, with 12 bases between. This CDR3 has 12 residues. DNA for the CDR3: TGCAGCGTACAGGGTTCTAGCAATGAGCAGTTCTTC. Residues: CSVQGSSNEQFF.